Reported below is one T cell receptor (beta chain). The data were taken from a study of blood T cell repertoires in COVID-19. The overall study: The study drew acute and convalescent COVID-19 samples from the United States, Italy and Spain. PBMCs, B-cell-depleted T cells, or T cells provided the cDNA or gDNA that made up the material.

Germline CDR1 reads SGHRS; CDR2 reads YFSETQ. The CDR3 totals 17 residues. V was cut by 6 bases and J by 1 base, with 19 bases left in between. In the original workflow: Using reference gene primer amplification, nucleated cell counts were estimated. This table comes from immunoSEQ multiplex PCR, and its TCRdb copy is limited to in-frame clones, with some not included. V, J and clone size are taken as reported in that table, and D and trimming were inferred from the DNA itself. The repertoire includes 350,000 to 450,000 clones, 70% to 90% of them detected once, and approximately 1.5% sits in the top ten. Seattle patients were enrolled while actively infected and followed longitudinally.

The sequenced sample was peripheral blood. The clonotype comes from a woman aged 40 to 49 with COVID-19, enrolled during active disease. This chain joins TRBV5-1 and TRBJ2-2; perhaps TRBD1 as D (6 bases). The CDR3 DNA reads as TGCGCCAGCATGGGGGCCTTCCAAAGGGGGAACACCGGGGAGCTGTTTTTT. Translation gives CASMGAFQRGNTGELFF.